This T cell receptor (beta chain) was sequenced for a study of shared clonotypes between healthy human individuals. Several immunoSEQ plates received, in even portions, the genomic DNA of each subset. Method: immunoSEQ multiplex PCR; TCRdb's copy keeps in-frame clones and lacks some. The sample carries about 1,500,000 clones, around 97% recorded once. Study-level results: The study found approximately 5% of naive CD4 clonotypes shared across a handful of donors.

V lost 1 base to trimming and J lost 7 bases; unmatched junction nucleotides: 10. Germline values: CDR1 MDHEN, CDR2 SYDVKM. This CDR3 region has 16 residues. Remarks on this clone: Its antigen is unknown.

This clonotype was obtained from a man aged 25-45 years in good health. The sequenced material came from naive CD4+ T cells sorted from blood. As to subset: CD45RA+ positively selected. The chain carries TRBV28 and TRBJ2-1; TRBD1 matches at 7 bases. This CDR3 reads CASSLYQDRKGNEQFF. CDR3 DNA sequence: TGTGCCAGCAGTTTATACCAGGACAGGAAGGGAAATGAGCAGTTCTTC.